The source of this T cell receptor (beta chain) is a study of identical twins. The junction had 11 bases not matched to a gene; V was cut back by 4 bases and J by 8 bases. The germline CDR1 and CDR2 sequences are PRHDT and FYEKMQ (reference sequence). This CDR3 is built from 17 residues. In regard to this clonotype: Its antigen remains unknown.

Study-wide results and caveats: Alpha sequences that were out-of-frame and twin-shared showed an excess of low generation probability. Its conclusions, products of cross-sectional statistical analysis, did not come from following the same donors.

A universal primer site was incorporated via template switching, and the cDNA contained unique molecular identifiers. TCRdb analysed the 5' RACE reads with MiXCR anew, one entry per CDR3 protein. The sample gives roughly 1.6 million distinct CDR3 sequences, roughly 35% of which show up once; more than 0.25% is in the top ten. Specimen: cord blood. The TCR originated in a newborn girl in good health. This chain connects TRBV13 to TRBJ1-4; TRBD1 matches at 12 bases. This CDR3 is CASSYTPLGQGAEKLFF. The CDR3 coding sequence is TGTGCCAGCAGCTATACCCCCCTGGGACAGGGGGCGGAAAAACTGTTTTTT. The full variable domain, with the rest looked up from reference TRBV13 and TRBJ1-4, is AAGVIQSPRHLIKEKRETATLKCYPIPRHDTVYWYQQGPGQDPQFLISFYEKMQSDKGSIPDRFSAQQFSDYHSELNMSSLELGDSALYFCASSYTPLGQGAEKLFFGSGTQLSVL.